This TCR beta chain appears in the sequencing data of a study of memory CD4+ T cells and cytomegalovirus serostatus. Study overall: This sample comes from healthy Belgian adults, eight to ten CMV seropositive, approximately 24 seronegative.

The sort gate was single viable CD3+CD4+CD8-CD45RO+ cells for memory CD4+ T cells. Total CD4+ T cells were enriched by CD4 positive selection. Per the original data handling: After removing out-of-frame reads, over 2 million distinct TCRbeta sequences remained. The protocol was immunoSEQ multiplex PCR, while the TCRdb copy is restricted to in-frame clones and leaves out a portion. The V and J calls and the clone size are those of that table, but D and trimming were determined from the DNA. The sample contains tens of thousands of clones, around 77% of which appear only once. This CDR3 is built from 11 residues. V lost 3 bases and J lost 0, with 0 bases in between. Germline V gives CDR1 SEHNR, CDR2 FQNEAQ (reference sequence).

V gene TRBV7-9 combines with J gene TRBJ2-7; D uncertain. The sequencing sample was made of memory CD4+ T cells from blood. The sequence was obtained from an adult in good health and CMV-seronegative. The CDR3 reads CASSFSYEQYF. The CDR3 coding sequence is TGTGCCAGCAGCTTCTCCTACGAGCAGTACTTC.